The 10 T cell receptor beta chains below all came from one sample that was sequenced in a study of vaccination effects on CD4 cells after COVID-19. This table comes from immunoSEQ multiplex PCR, and its TCRdb copy is limited to in-frame clones, with some not included. The sample consists of tens of thousands of clones, 74% of them appearing once. Once cultured for roughly 10 days, the cells underwent separation to obtain CD4+ T cells. All participants had two doses of either the BNT162b2 or mRNA-1273 vaccine. For these TCRs, the target antigens are not known. The source material was CD4+ T cells from PBMCs cultured without peptide, sampled after COVID-19 vaccination. Receptors were obtained from a human donor who received a COVID-19 vaccine.

The genes are TRBV29-1 and TRBJ1-2; maybe TRBD1 (5 bases). From germline, CDR1 is SQVTM and CDR2 ANQGSEA. Trimming shortened V by 4 bases and J by 2 bases, and 14 bases separated the two germline ends. The CDR3 extends over 14 amino acids. CDR3 amino acids: CSVGGLEQNYGYTF. The CDR3 DNA is TGCAGCGTTGGGGGCCTCGAACAAAACTATGGCTACACCTTC.

This clone was counted once. The CDR3 sequence is CASSLFEFQPQHF. The CDR3 DNA is TGTGCCAGCAGCTTATTCGAGTTTCAGCCCCAGCATTTT. This chain joins TRBV7-2 and TRBJ1-5; no firm D call. The germline V and J ends were trimmed by 2 bases and 6 bases, with 8 bases remaining between them. The CDR3 spans 13 residues. Germline lookup yields CDR1 SGHTA and CDR2 FQGNSA.

This clone was counted once. The chain has TRBV5-1 and TRBJ2-5, with D perhaps matching TRBD2 (5 bases). Trimming removed 4 bases from V and 1 base from J, with 14 bases in between. Germline-derived CDR1 and CDR2 are SGHRS and YFSETQ. The CDR3 has 15 residues. The CDR3 region has the DNA TGCGCCAGCAGCCGCGGTCCGGCGGGCCAAGAGACCCAGTACTTC. It is translated as CASSRGPAGQETQYF.

J is TRBJ1-1 and V is TRBV19, with D possibly TRBD1 on 5 matching bases. V was cut by 2 bases and J by 1 base, with 14 bases left in between. This CDR3 is 16 amino acids long. CDR1 is LNHDA, CDR2 SQIVND, per germline (reference sequence). CDR3 residues: CASSIIGGRSNTEAFF. Written as DNA, the CDR3 is TGTGCCAGTAGTATAATTGGGGGACGGTCGAACACTGAAGCTTTCTTT.

This chain links TRBV5-1 with TRBJ1-1; no firm D call. CDR1 and CDR2 (germline): SGHRS, YFSETQ. Trimming removed 0 bases at V and 1 base at J, with 10 bases between. The CDR3 has 15 residues. The CDR3 DNA follows: TGCGCCAGCAGCTTGGCCTCACACCGGAACACTGAAGCTTTCTTT. Translating it yields CASSLASHRNTEAFF.

This chain uses TRBV25-1 with TRBJ1-4; possible D gene TRBD1, 5 bases. This CDR3 has 15 residues. Trimming took off 3 bases at V and 4 bases at J, with 12 bases between the two ends. The germline V gene encodes CDR1 MGHDK and CDR2 SYGVNS. The CDR3 nucleotides read TGTGCCAGCAGTGATGTAGGGGCCGTTAATGAAAAACTGTTTTTT. Protein: CASSDVGAVNEKLFF.

V usage is TRBV19 and J usage is TRBJ2-5, with TRBD1 as a possible D gene (7 bases). Germline V gene sequence: CDR1 LNHDA, CDR2 SQIVND (reference sequence). The ends were cut back, 9 bases at V and 5 bases at J, with 25 bases in the middle. CDR3 length equals 16 residues. CDR3 region: CASRKQMAGGLETQYF. CDR3 DNA sequence: TGTGCCAGCCGGAAACAGATGGCAGGGGGGTTGGAGACCCAGTACTTC.

The chain links TRBV7-2 to TRBJ2-2; perhaps TRBD1 as D (5 bases). Looked up from germline, CDR1 is SGHTA and CDR2 is FQGNSA. Trimming stripped 3 bases from V and 2 bases from J, with 16 bases between. CDR3 length: 17 residues. In nucleotides, the CDR3 is TGTGCCAGCAGCTTCACCTGGGGCAAGGTTAACACCGGGGAGCTGTTTTTT. Its translation is CASSFTWGKVNTGELFF.

The chain carries TRBV5-1 and TRBJ2-1; D unclear. Germline CDR1 reads SGHRS; CDR2 reads YFSETQ. The CDR3 spans 11 residues. The germline V and J ends were trimmed by 4 bases and 6 bases, with 5 bases remaining between them. CDR3 region: CASSILNEQFF. The CDR3 nucleotides are TGCGCCAGCAGCATTCTCAATGAGCAGTTCTTC.

The chain carries TRBV24-1 and TRBJ2-7; no clear D gene. V was pared by 0 bases and J by 5 bases, with 4 bases between. This CDR3 contains 12 residues. Germline V gene data show CDR1 as KGHDR and CDR2 as SFDVKD. CDR3 DNA sequence: TGTGCCACCAGTGATTTGAGGGACGAGCAGTACGTC. It specifies CATSDLRDEQYV.